This T cell receptor (beta chain) comes out of a study of cytomegalovirus exposure and HLA in healthy donors. The CDR3 runs 14 residues. Deletions cut 2 bases from V and 2 bases from J, with 10 bases between. Germline V gene data show CDR1 as MGHRA and CDR2 as YSYEKL. The PCR had 60 Vbeta and 13 Jbeta primers. The assay was immunoSEQ multiplex PCR, and TCRdb's table has in-frame clones only and misses some. Of 150,000 to 200,000 clones in the sample, about four fifths were seen once. The study, taken as a whole, reports: Presence/absence comparisons presumed near-even sequencing depth among donors.

Comments on this clone: Antigen unknown.

This receptor was obtained from a woman under 40 in good health and CMV-seronegative. The sequenced sample consisted of PBMCs. This rearrangement joins TRBV4-1 to TRBJ2-7; D not resolved. The CDR3 protein is CASSQITKTYEQYF. The CDR3 DNA is TGCGCCAGCAGCCAAATAACAAAAACCTACGAGCAGTACTTC.